The sequence of this T cell receptor (beta chain) was determined in a study of blood T cell repertoires in COVID-19. At the level of the study: In each case, the material was cDNA or gDNA derived from T cells, B-cell-depleted T cells, or PBMCs.

Sequencing was performed with immunoSEQ multiplex PCR; in TCRdb, only in-frame clones are kept and a portion is missing. The table lists about 240,000 clones, around 85% of them singletons. The sample comprised peripheral blood. The origin of this receptor is a man aged 55 to 69 with acute or convalescent COVID-19.

The CDR3 coding sequence is TGTGCCACCAGTGACAACAGGGACTACTCACCCCTCCACTTT. This translates into CATSDNRDYSPLHF. The chain joins TRBV24-1 to TRBJ1-6; a weak D match, TRBD1 (6 bases). Per germline, CDR1 KGHDR and CDR2 SFDVKD. The CDR3 runs 14 residues. Trimming cost V 4 bases and J 10 bases, with 13 bases left between them.